The 14 T cell receptor beta chains below come from one sample, sequenced in a study of tumor and adjacent non-tumor tissue in lung cancer. TCRbeta libraries were built with three rounds of nested PCR, modified from ARM-PCR. TCRdb itself ran the multiplex PCR reads through MiXCR, one entry per CDR3 protein. The sample lists some 80,000 distinct CDR3 sequences, about 77% occurring once. RNA was extracted from bulk tissue without any cell sorting. More than 3 cm separated this lung sample from the edge of the tumor. The sample taken for sequencing was distant non-tumor lung tissue. The source is a woman aged 45 to 65 with non-small cell lung cancer.

Regarding this clonotype: No conserved phenylalanine or tryptophan is present at the end of the CDR3, so a read error is the likely explanation. The chain joins TRBV4-1 to TRBJ2-5, with D perhaps being TRBD1 or TRBD2 (6 bases each). Germline loops: CDR1 MGHRA, CDR2 YSYEKL. Trimming stripped 6 bases from V and 4 bases from J, with 15 bases between. CDR3 length: 14 amino acids. The CDR3 sequence: CASRAVRGGETQYI. The CDR3 nucleotides read TGCGCCAGCAGAGCGGTCAGGGGAGGAGAGACCCAGTACATC.

Note on this clonotype: One end of the junction fails to match germline, which may point to a read error. V is TRBV4-1 and J is TRBJ2-1; D could derive from TRBD1 or TRBD2 (5 bases each). Germline loops: CDR1 MGHRA, CDR2 YSYEKL. The CDR3 runs 17 residues. The CDR3 sequence is CPSSQGWESGLHYEQFF. The DNA of the CDR3 is TGTCCCAGCAGCCAAGGGTGGGAATCGGGGCTCCACTATGAACAGTTCTTC.

Concerning this clonotype: This may be a read error, as it is one base from a much larger clone. The chain joins TRBV20-1 to TRBJ1-1; no clear D gene. Germline-derived CDR1 and CDR2 are DFQATT and SNEGSKA (reference sequence). This CDR3 region has 16 residues. The CDR3 DNA follows: TGCAGTGCCAAAAGCAGCTTCTTACACATGAACACTGAACCTTTCTTT. It encodes CSAKSSFLHMNTEPFF.

This clonotype has ten or more counts. The CDR3 here is CANSYGNEQFF. Here the CDR3 DNA reads TGTGCCAATAGTTACGGGAATGAGCAGTTCTTC. The chain carries TRBV12-3 or TRBV12-4 and TRBJ2-1; D call uncertain. Between the trimmed V and J ends, which lost 10 bases and 7 bases, there was a span of 11 bases. This CDR3 is 11 amino acids long.

This rearrangement joins TRBV11-2 to TRBJ2-3, with a weak D call TRBD2 (5 bases). The CDR3 has 15 amino acids. The germline gives CDR1 SGHAT, CDR2 FQNNGV. Trimming left V 1 base short and J 7 bases short, with 15 bases between. The CDR3 sequence is CASSLVPPADYTQYF. CDR3 DNA sequence: TGTGCCAGCAGCTTAGTACCCCCAGCGGACTATACGCAGTATTTT.

This clonotype was recorded once. As the CDR3 is not closed by the conserved phenylalanine or tryptophan, this likely results from a read error. The V gene is TRBV6-2 or TRBV6-3, the J gene TRBJ2-6; D gene uncertain. The germline CDR1 and CDR2 sequences are MNHEY and SVGEGT. This CDR3 is 13 amino acids long. The CDR3 region has the DNA TGTCCCAGCAGTAAGTCCGGGGCCAACGTCCTGACTGTC. Protein product: CPSSKSGANVLTV.

This clonotype was recorded many times. V is TRBV10-3 and J is TRBJ2-1; 9 bases are a match to TRBD2. The CDR3 is 13 amino acids. With V trimmed by 4 bases and J by 9 bases, 4 bases remained unmatched. Germline V gene lookup returns CDR1 ENHRY and CDR2 SYGVKD. CDR3 nucleotide sequence: TGTGCCATCAGTGGCCTAGCGGGGAGTGAGCAGTTCTTC. Residues: CAISGLAGSEQFF.

Of note for this clonotype: An end of the junction differs from the germline gene, which may be a read error. CDR3 in amino acids: CASSFRTSGIGQQYF. CDR3 nucleotides: TGTGCCAGCAGTTTTAGGACTAGCGGGATTGGACAGCAGTATTTC. V is TRBV28 and J is TRBJ2-7, with 12 bases matching TRBD2. The CDR3 runs 15 residues. Germline V CDR1 and CDR2: MDHEN, SYDVKM.

In its sample, this clonotype was seen many times. The chain couples TRBV10-3 to TRBJ1-2; D gene unclear. The length of the CDR3 is 13 residues. Germline V gene lookup returns CDR1 ENHRY and CDR2 SYGVKD. With 0 bases removed from V and 1 base from J, the gap between germline ends came to 3 bases. CDR3 amino acids: CAISESYNYGYTF. The CDR3 nucleotides read TGTGCCATCAGTGAGTCTTATAACTATGGCTACACCTTC.

A word on this clonotype: An end of the junction differs from the germline gene, which may be a read error. The genes are TRBV11-1 and TRBJ1-2; D unresolved. Germline V lookup: CDR1 SGHAT, CDR2 FQDESV (reference sequence). The CDR3 spans 14 residues. The CDR3 spells CASSMTTYCYDYTF. CDR3 nucleotide sequence: TGTGCCAGCAGCATGACGACATACTGCTATGACTACACCTTC.

This clonotype showed up many times. The chain carries TRBV28 and TRBJ1-1; D is unclear. Trimming pared 3 bases from V and 0 bases from J, leaving 8 bases between. The CDR3 is 14 residues long. Germline CDR1 is MDHEN and CDR2 is SYDVKM. The DNA of the CDR3 is TGTGCCAGCAGTTTGACCGGTGTGAACACTGAAGCTTTCTTT. Its translation: CASSLTGVNTEAFF.

Ten or more counts support this clonotype. The chain combines TRBV5-8 with TRBJ2-7; TRBD1 matches at 7 bases. This CDR3 region has 16 residues. V lost 4 bases to trimming and J lost 2 bases; unmatched junction nucleotides: 12. In germline, CDR1 is SGHTS, CDR2 YDEGEE. The CDR3 DNA is TGTGCCAGCAGCCCTTCTTCCGGGACAGCCACCTACGAGCAGTACTTC. Translated: CASSPSSGTATYEQYF.

A note on this clonotype: Lacking the conserved final phenylalanine or tryptophan, this CDR3 likely reflects a read error. The CDR3: CAREAGDTQYR. The CDR3 DNA reads TGTGCCAGGGAGGCTGGAGATACGCAGTATCGT. The V call is TRBV6-6, the J call TRBJ2-3, with D possibly matching TRBD2 (5 bases). The germline V gene encodes CDR1 MNHNY and CDR2 SVGAGI (reference sequence). The V gene lost 9 bases and the J gene lost 5 bases, with 9 bases spanning the gap. The CDR3 has 11 residues.

A word on this clonotype: An end of the junction differs from the germline gene, which may be a read error. The V gene is TRBV11-2, the J gene TRBJ1-3; D remains ambiguous. CDR1 SGHAT and CDR2 FQNNGV come from the germline V gene. The CDR3 loop spans 15 amino acids. The CDR3 is CASSAGTNSGNTIYF. The CDR3 bases are TGTGCCAGCAGCGCAGGCACAAACTCTGGTAACACCATATATTTT. The variable domain in full, completed from reference TRBV11-2 and TRBJ1-3, reads EAGVAQSPRYKIIEKRQSVAFWCNPISGHATLYWYQQILGQGPKLLIQFQNNGVVDDSQLPKDRFSAERLKGVDSTLKIQPAKLEDSAVYLCASSAGTNSGNTIYFGEGSWLTVV.